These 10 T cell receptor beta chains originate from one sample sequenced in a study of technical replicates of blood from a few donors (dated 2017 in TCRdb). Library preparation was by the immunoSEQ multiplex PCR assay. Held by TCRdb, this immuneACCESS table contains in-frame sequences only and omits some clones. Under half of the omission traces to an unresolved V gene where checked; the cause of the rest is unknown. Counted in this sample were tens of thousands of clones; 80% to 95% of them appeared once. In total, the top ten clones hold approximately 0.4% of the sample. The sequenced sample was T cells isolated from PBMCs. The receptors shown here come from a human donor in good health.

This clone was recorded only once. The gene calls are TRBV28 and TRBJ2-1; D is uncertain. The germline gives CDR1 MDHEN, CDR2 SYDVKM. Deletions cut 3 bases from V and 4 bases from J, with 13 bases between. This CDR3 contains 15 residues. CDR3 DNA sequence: TGTGCCAGCAGTTTCCTGAGTCTCCCATACAATGAGCAGTTCTTC. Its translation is CASSFLSLPYNEQFF.

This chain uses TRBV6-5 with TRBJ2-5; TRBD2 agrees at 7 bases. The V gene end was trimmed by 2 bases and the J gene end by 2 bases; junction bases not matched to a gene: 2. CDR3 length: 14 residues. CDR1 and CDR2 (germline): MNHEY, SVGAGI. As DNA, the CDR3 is TGTGCCAGCAGTTACCGGGACTATCAAGAGACCCAGTACTTC. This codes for CASSYRDYQETQYF.

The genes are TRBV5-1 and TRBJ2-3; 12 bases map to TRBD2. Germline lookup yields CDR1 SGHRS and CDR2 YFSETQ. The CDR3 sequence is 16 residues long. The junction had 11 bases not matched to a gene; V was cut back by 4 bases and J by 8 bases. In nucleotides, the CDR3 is TGCGCCAGCAGCGGGGGTACTAGCGGGAGGTTTGGTACGCAGTATTTT. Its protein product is CASSGGTSGRFGTQYF.

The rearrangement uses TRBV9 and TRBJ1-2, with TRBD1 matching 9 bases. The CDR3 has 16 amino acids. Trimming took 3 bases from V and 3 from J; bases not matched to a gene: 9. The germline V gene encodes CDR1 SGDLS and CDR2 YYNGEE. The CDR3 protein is CASSGAGQGRDYGYTF. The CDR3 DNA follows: TGTGCCAGCAGCGGCGCCGGACAGGGGAGGGACTATGGCTACACCTTC. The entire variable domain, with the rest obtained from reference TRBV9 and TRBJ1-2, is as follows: DSGVTQTPKHLITATGQRVTLRCSPRSGDLSVYWYQQSLDQGLQFLIQYYNGEERAKGNILERFSAQQFPDLHSELNLSSLELGDSALYFCASSGAGQGRDYGYTFGSGTRLTVV.

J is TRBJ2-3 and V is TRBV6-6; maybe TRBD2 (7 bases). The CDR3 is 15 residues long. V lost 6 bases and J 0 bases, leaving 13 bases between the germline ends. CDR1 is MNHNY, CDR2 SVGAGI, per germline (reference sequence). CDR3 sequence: CASRGAAGSTDTQYF. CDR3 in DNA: TGTGCCAGCAGGGGGGCAGCGGGAAGCACAGATACGCAGTATTTT.

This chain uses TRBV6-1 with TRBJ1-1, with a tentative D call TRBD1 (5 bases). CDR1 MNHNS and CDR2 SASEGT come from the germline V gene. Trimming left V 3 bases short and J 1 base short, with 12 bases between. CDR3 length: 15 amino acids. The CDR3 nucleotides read TGTGCCAGCAGTGACCCGGGACTCTCGAACACTGAAGCTTTCTTT. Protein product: CASSDPGLSNTEAFF.

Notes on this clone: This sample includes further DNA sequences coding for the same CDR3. CDR3 loop: CSVEDDGRGEGYTF. The CDR3 DNA is TGCAGCGTTGAAGATGACGGCAGGGGGGAGGGCTACACCTTC. The J gene is TRBJ1-2, the V gene TRBV29-1; TRBD1 aligns across 7 bases. From germline, CDR1 is SQVTM and CDR2 ANQGSEA. The CDR3 has 14 amino acids. After removal of 0 bases from V and 8 bases from J, the junction contained 9 bases not matched to a gene.

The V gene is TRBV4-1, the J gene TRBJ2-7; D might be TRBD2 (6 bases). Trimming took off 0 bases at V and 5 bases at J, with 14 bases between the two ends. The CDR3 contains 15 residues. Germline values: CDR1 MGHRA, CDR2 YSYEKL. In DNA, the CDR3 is TGCGCCAGCAGCCAAGATGACCAGGAGGGTAACGAGCAGTACTTC. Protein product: CASSQDDQEGNEQYF.

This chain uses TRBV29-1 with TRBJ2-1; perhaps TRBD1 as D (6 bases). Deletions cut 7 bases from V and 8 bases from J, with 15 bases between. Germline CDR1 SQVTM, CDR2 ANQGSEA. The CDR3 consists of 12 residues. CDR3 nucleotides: TGCAGCGCTGGGACAAAGGCCGATGAGCAGTTCTTC. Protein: CSAGTKADEQFF.

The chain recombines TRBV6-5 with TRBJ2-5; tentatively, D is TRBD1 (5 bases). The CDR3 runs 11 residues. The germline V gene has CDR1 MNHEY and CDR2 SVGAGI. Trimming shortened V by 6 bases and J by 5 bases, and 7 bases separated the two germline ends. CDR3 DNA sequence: TGTGCCAGCAGATCAGGGGAGACCCAGTACTTC. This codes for CASRSGETQYF.